A single TCR beta chain is shown here with its context. The data originate from a study of spatial heterogeneity in lung cancer. The wider study: TCR and UMI combinations that were unique each appeared, on average, more than ten times in raw reads.

Time point of the sample: sample taken at primary tumor resection. The CDR3 has 15 amino acids. Trimming removed 1 base from V and 5 bases from J; junction bases left unmatched: 4. Germline V gene sequence: CDR1 SGHRS, CDR2 YFSETQ. Carried by each TCR cDNA molecule was a unique molecular identifier. TCRdb called the 5' RACE reads again in MiXCR, with one record for every CDR3 protein. The table has tens of thousands of distinct CDR3 sequences, approximately 6.8% seen once. The origin of this receptor is a female donor with early-stage non-small cell lung cancer. The chain couples TRBV5-1 to TRBJ2-1; 9 positions agree with TRBD1. The source was PBMCs, collected at surgery. The CDR3, as DNA: TGCGCCAGCAGCTTGATAGGGACAGGGAACAATGAGCAGTTCTTC. Its protein is CASSLIGTGNNEQFF.